This T cell receptor (beta chain) is from a study of T cells in Graves' hyperthyroidism and ophthalmopathy. The overall study: Sampling of peripheral blood happened at initial diagnosis, prior to any treatment. Broader study findings: In validation, the model predicted ophthalmopathy. These predictions came a median about 6.5 months before onset. A model built on 13 V-J features separated ophthalmopathy from stable hyperthyroidism.

Patients affected by ophthalmopathy presented a Clinical Activity Score of at least 3, a NOSPECS grade of at least 4, and disease duration below 3 months. Regions amplified from RNA transcripts were the TCR beta CDR3 regions. Using the HTBI primer set, a first-round RT-PCR was run on the TCR CDR3. TCRdb passed the multiplex PCR reads through MiXCR, listing each CDR3 protein once. The table includes around 690,000 distinct CDR3 sequences, less than 25% detected once. Trimming stripped 4 bases from V and 2 bases from J, with 15 bases between. The CDR3 extends over 14 amino acids. Germline CDR1 SQVTM, CDR2 ANQGSEA. As regards this clonotype: Its antigen is currently unknown.

This chain uses TRBV29-1 with TRBJ2-7; possible D gene TRBD2, 6 bases. The sequence was collected from a man aged 25 to 45 with Graves' ophthalmopathy. Source material: blood. CDR3: CSVGSGYPAYEQYF. The CDR3 DNA reads TGCAGCGTTGGGAGCGGGTACCCCGCCTACGAGCAGTACTTC.